Following are 7 T cell receptor beta chains from one sample sequenced in a study of blood T cells in healthy people across ages. PCR was performed a second time for about 6 to 12 cycles using a sample-barcoded 5' primer and a J-beta primer mix. TCRdb called the 5' RACE reads again in MiXCR, with one record for every CDR3 protein. This table has over 950,000 distinct CDR3 sequences, 35% to 45% appearing once. Sequencing was performed on blood. Receptors were obtained from a man aged 18 to 29 in good health.

The chain joins TRBV10-3 to TRBJ1-3; D is uncertain. The CDR3 has 15 residues. Per germline, CDR1 ENHRY and CDR2 SYGVKD. V was pared by 5 bases and J by 0 bases, with 11 bases between. The CDR3 is CAISREIGSGNTIYF. CDR3 DNA sequence: TGTGCCATCAGTCGAGAGATCGGCTCTGGAAACACCATATATTTT.

The chain is built from TRBV20-1 and TRBJ2-1; weak D call: TRBD1 (5 bases). The germline V gene encodes CDR1 DFQATT and CDR2 SNEGSKA (reference sequence). V gave up 0 bases and J gave up 6 bases, with 15 bases separating them. CDR3 length equals 15 residues. The CDR3 protein is CSARDTDISLNEQFF. The CDR3 nucleotides read TGCAGTGCTAGAGATACGGACATCTCGCTCAATGAGCAGTTCTTC.

The gene calls are TRBV7-2 and TRBJ1-1; no definite D call. Trimming removed 2 bases at V and 6 bases at J, with 10 bases between. Germline V CDR1 and CDR2: SGHTA, FQGNSA. This CDR3 has 13 amino acids. The CDR3 reads CASSLNCPPEAFF. The CDR3 bases are TGTGCCAGCAGCTTAAACTGCCCCCCTGAAGCTTTCTTT.

This clonotype was observed a handful of times. This chain joins TRBV20-1 and TRBJ2-7; no clear D. The germline gives CDR1 DFQATT, CDR2 SNEGSKA (reference sequence). The ends were cut back, 3 bases at V and 2 bases at J, with 11 bases in the middle. The CDR3 is 13 amino acids. The CDR3 coding sequence is TGCAGTGCTAGGGCCTCCTCCACCTACGAGCAGTACTTC. The encoded protein is CSARASSTYEQYF.

The chain uses TRBV29-1 and TRBJ2-7; D possibly uses TRBD1 or TRBD2 (5 bases each). This CDR3 has 14 residues. CDR1 is SQVTM and CDR2 is ANQGSEA in the germline V gene. V dropped 1 base and J dropped 2 bases, with 12 bases sitting between them. CDR3 nucleotides: TGCAGCGTTGAAGCCTCGGGGACCCCCTACGAGCAGTACTTC. It translates to CSVEASGTPYEQYF.

This clonotype has a handful of counts. The rearrangement uses TRBV20-1 and TRBJ2-1; 16 bases align to TRBD2. Germline V lookup: CDR1 DFQATT, CDR2 SNEGSKA (reference sequence). J lost 3 bases, V lost 3 bases, and 8 bases had no gene match. The length of the CDR3 is 18 residues. The CDR3 reads CSASPGLAGGDYYNEQFF. DNA of the CDR3: TGCAGTGCTAGCCCGGGACTAGCGGGGGGGGATTACTACAATGAGCAGTTCTTC.

The table lists this clonotype with a few counts. The J gene is TRBJ1-4, the V gene TRBV6-6; 10 bases align to TRBD1. The CDR3 extends over 15 amino acids. Germline V gene sequence: CDR1 MNHNY, CDR2 SVGAGI (reference sequence). V shed 2 bases and J 8 bases; nucleotides not matched to a gene: 5. The CDR3 loop is CASSYGATGGEKLFF. DNA for the CDR3: TGTGCCAGCAGTTACGGAGCGACAGGGGGCGAAAAACTGTTTTTT.